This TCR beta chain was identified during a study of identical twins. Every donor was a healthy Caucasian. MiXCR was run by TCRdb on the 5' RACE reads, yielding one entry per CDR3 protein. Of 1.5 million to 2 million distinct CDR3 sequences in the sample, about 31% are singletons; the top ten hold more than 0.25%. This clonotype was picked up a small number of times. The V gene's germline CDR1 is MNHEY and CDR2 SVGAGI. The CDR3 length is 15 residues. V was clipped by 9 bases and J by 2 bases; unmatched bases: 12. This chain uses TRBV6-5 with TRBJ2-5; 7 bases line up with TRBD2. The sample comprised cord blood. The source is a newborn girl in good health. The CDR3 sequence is CARITVAGGQETQYF. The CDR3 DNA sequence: TGTGCCAGAATTACGGTAGCGGGCGGTCAAGAGACCCAGTACTTC.